A single sample is the source of the 22 T cell receptor beta chains below, sequenced in a study of shared clonotypes between healthy human individuals. Repertoires were generated with immunoSEQ multiplex PCR, while TCRdb's copy carries only in-frame clones and drops some. Found here are under 2,500,000 clones, approximately 94% of them singletons; the top ten hold around 0.13%. Source material: naive CD4+ T cells sorted from blood. Subset reported: CD45RA+ positively selected. The receptors were gathered from a man aged 18 to 29 in good health.

Concerning this clone: Other DNA sequences within the sample encode an identical CDR3. The V and J genes are TRBV6-5 and TRBJ2-5; maybe TRBD1 (5 bases). Between the trimmed V and J ends, which lost 6 bases and 4 bases, there was a span of 6 bases. Germline V gene sequence: CDR1 MNHEY, CDR2 SVGAGI. The CDR3 is 11 residues long. The CDR3 coding sequence is TGTGCCAGCAGCCAGGGAGAGACCCAGTACTTC. It specifies CASSQGETQYF.

The chain employs TRBV6-6 and TRBJ1-3; 7 bases match TRBD1. The CDR3 consists of 16 residues. Germline CDR1 reads MNHNY; CDR2 reads SVGAGI (reference sequence). V was clipped by 0 bases and J by 0 bases; unmatched bases: 2. The CDR3 here is CASSYSHRGSGNTIYF. The CDR3 bases are TGTGCCAGCAGTTACTCGCACAGGGGCTCTGGAAACACCATATATTTT.

The CDR3 sequence: CASSSWGLGTDTQYF. The CDR3 nucleotides read TGTGCCAGCAGTTCGTGGGGGTTGGGCACAGATACGCAGTATTTT. This chain joins TRBV7-9 and TRBJ2-3; TRBD1 or TRBD2 may be the D gene (5 bases each). V lost 6 bases to trimming and J lost 1 base, with 14 bases between them. The germline V gene has CDR1 SEHNR and CDR2 FQNEAQ (reference sequence). This CDR3 comprises 15 residues.

The chain recombines TRBV4-2 with TRBJ2-1; 10 nucleotides match TRBD2. This CDR3 comprises 18 residues. Germline CDR1 is LGHNA and CDR2 is YNFKEQ. The trim removed 0 bases at V and 3 bases at J, leaving 8 bases unmatched. The CDR3 sequence: CASSQDLGLAGVYNEQFF. The CDR3 DNA sequence: TGTGCCAGCAGCCAAGATCTTGGGCTAGCGGGGGTCTACAATGAGCAGTTCTTC.

The rearrangement joins TRBV7-9 to TRBJ2-3; D perhaps matches TRBD1 (6 bases). Deletions cut 5 bases from V and 0 bases from J, with 15 bases between. Germline V gene sequence: CDR1 SEHNR, CDR2 FQNEAQ (reference sequence). This CDR3 spans 16 amino acids. The DNA for the CDR3 is TGTGCCAGCAGCCTTGGGACAACCTCTAGCACAGATACGCAGTATTTT. Translation gives CASSLGTTSSTDTQYF.

The V and J genes are TRBV9 and TRBJ2-7; D remains unclear. Germline assignment: CDR1 SGDLS and CDR2 YYNGEE. V dropped 4 bases and J dropped 2 bases, with 13 bases sitting between them. This CDR3 region has 14 residues. The CDR3 reads CASSRNIAPYEQYF. In DNA form, the CDR3 reads TGTGCCAGCAGCCGGAACATCGCCCCCTACGAGCAGTACTTC.

Worth noting for this clone: Within the sample, other DNA sequences also encode this same CDR3. The V and J genes are TRBV5-6 and TRBJ2-7; no clear D gene. The germline V and J ends were trimmed by 4 bases and 4 bases, with 6 bases remaining between them. CDR1 is SGHDT and CDR2 is YYEEEE in the germline V gene. The CDR3 is made up of 11 amino acids. CDR3: CASSRTYEQYF. CDR3 DNA sequence: TGTGCCAGCAGCCGTACATACGAGCAGTACTTC.

Remarks on this clone: The same CDR3 arises from other DNA sequences in this sample as well. This sequence joins TRBV2 and TRBJ2-4; D ambiguous. From germline, CDR1 is SNHLY and CDR2 FYNNEI. The CDR3 loop spans 14 amino acids. Deletions cut 3 bases from V and 0 bases from J, with 6 bases between. For the CDR3, the DNA is TGTGCCAGCAGTGAGCAGCTAGCCAAAAACATTCAGTACTTC. Residues: CASSEQLAKNIQYF.

Worth noting for this clone: Other DNA sequences of this sample code for an identical CDR3. This chain connects TRBV9 to TRBJ1-2; 10 bases agree with TRBD1. Losses at the gene ends were 2 bases for V and 8 bases for J; bases not matched to a gene: 3. This CDR3 has 13 residues. Per germline, CDR1 SGDLS and CDR2 YYNGEE. The CDR3 loop reads CASSVGTGEGYTF. Written as DNA, the CDR3 is TGTGCCAGCAGCGTCGGGACAGGGGAAGGCTACACCTTC.

The chain recombines TRBV10-3 with TRBJ1-1; no clear D gene. Trimming removed 6 bases from V and 0 bases from J, with 11 bases in between. Germline CDR1 ENHRY, CDR2 SYGVKD. CDR3 size: 14 residues. CDR3 protein: CAIRPETMNTEAFF. The DNA for the CDR3 is TGTGCCATCAGGCCAGAAACCATGAACACTGAAGCTTTCTTT.

V usage is TRBV30 and J usage is TRBJ1-1, with 9 bases matching TRBD1. After removal of 5 bases from V and 2 bases from J, the junction contained 6 bases not matched to a gene. The CDR3 length is 14 residues. CDR1 GTSNPN and CDR2 SVGIG come from the germline V gene (reference sequence). The CDR3 is CAWAGQGGNTEAFF. The CDR3 DNA reads as TGTGCCTGGGCGGGACAGGGAGGCAACACTGAAGCTTTCTTT.

This clone was picked up one time. As DNA, the CDR3 is TGCGCCAGCAGCTTGGTAGGTCTTCGCTACGAGCAGTACTTC. As protein: CASSLVGLRYEQYF. The chain couples TRBV5-1 to TRBJ2-7; D is ambiguous. Trimming left V 0 bases short and J 3 bases short, with 10 bases between. The germline V gene has CDR1 SGHRS and CDR2 YFSETQ. The CDR3 sequence is 14 residues long.

The CDR3 DNA reads as TGTGCCAGCAGCTTAGAGGTCGGGGGACAGACCCAGTACTTC. It specifies CASSLEVGGQTQYF. This rearrangement joins TRBV7-2 to TRBJ2-5; D might be TRBD2 (6 bases). Germline V gene lookup returns CDR1 SGHTA and CDR2 FQGNSA. V lost 1 base and J lost 6, with 12 bases in between. The CDR3 is 14 residues long.

Regarding this clone: One end of the junction is discordant with germline, which a read error may explain. The chain combines TRBV7-7 with TRBJ1-3; D might be TRBD1 (5 bases). Germline V gene sequence: CDR1 SSHAT, CDR2 FNYEAQ (reference sequence). The CDR3 spans 14 residues. DNA of the CDR3: TGTGCTAGCAGCCTCGACAGCTCTGGAAACACCATATATTTT. This translates into CASSLDSSGNTIYF. Filled out from reference TRBV7-7 and TRBJ1-3, the complete variable domain reads GAGVSQSPRYKVTKRGQDVTLRCDPISSHATLYWYQQALGQGPEFLTYFNYEAQPDKSGLPSDRFSAERPEGSISTLTIQRTEQRDSAMYRCASSLDSSGNTIYFGEGSWLTVV.

This rearrangement joins TRBV7-3 to TRBJ1-1; D might be TRBD1 (6 bases). There are 16 residues in the CDR3. The V and J ends lost 4 bases and 1 base respectively, with 16 bases between them. Germline loops: CDR1 SGHTA, CDR2 FQGTGA. CDR3 nucleotide sequence: TGTGCCAGCAGCTCGGTCAGGGGACCGAAGAACACTGAAGCTTTCTTT. Translation gives CASSSVRGPKNTEAFF. The full variable domain, completed using reference TRBV7-3 and TRBJ1-1, is GAGVSQTPSNKVTEKGKYVELRCDPISGHTALYWYRQSLGQGPEFLIYFQGTGAADDSGLPNDRFFAVRPEGSVSTLKIQRTERGDSAVYLCASSSVRGPKNTEAFFGQGTRLTVV.

The CDR3 loop is CASSLLRTSGQETQYF. The DNA for the CDR3 is TGTGCCAGTAGTCTACTGCGGACTAGCGGCCAAGAGACCCAGTACTTC. The rearrangement uses TRBV19 and TRBJ2-5; 10 nucleotides line up with TRBD2. The CDR3 sequence is 16 residues long. In germline, CDR1 is LNHDA, CDR2 SQIVND (reference sequence). The V gene end was trimmed by 5 bases and the J gene end by 1 base; junction bases not matched to a gene: 7.

This sequence joins TRBV2 and TRBJ1-1; D unclear. The V gene lost 11 bases and the J gene lost 0 bases, with 13 bases spanning the gap. Looked up from germline, CDR1 is SNHLY and CDR2 is FYNNEI. The CDR3 totals 13 residues. For the CDR3, the DNA is TGTGCCTCCCCCCCCAGGTTGAACACTGAAGCTTTCTTT. It is translated as CASPPRLNTEAFF.

This sequence joins TRBV5-8 and TRBJ1-5; maybe TRBD1 (6 bases). The V gene lost 0 bases and the J gene lost 2 bases, with 12 bases spanning the gap. Germline CDR1 reads SGHTS; CDR2 reads YDEGEE. CDR3 length equals 16 residues. CDR3 coding DNA: TGTGCCAGCAGCTTGGCCATCAGGGGAGGCAATCAGCCCCAGCATTTT. This translates into CASSLAIRGGNQPQHF.

J is TRBJ2-1 and V is TRBV11-2, with D perhaps matching TRBD1 or TRBD2 (5 bases each). Trimming took 5 bases from V and 8 from J, leaving 19 bases between them. The CDR3 is made up of 15 amino acids. Germline values: CDR1 SGHAT, CDR2 FQNNGV. The CDR3 coding sequence is TGTGCCAGCAGCCTGGGACCGATTATAGGGGATGAGCAGTTCTTC. It is translated as CASSLGPIIGDEQFF.

The V and J genes are TRBV5-1 and TRBJ1-2; TRBD1 aligns across 8 bases. The CDR3 runs to 14 residues. Germline assignment: CDR1 SGHRS and CDR2 YFSETQ. V trimming: 4 bases; J trimming: 5 bases; junction bases outside the gene matches: 7. CDR3 region: CASSTDRGGYGYTF. The CDR3 DNA follows: TGCGCCAGCAGCACAGACAGGGGTGGATATGGCTACACCTTC.

J is TRBJ1-1 and V is TRBV6-1; no clear D gene. The V and J ends lost 4 bases and 5 bases respectively, with 14 bases between them. CDR1 MNHNS and CDR2 SASEGT come from the germline V gene. The CDR3 is 14 residues long. In nucleotides, the CDR3 is TGTGCCAGCAGTGTCGGACCCCGGAGAACTGAAGCTTTCTTT. It yields the protein CASSVGPRRTEAFF.

The J gene is TRBJ2-3, the V gene TRBV11-2; 11 bases map to TRBD1. Per germline, CDR1 SGHAT and CDR2 FQNNGV. This CDR3 is built from 16 residues. The junction had 7 bases not matched to a gene; V was cut back by 5 bases and J by 3 bases. CDR3 nucleotide sequence: TGTGCCAGCAGCCGCGGACAGGGGGCGATTACAGATACGCAGTATTTT. Protein: CASSRGQGAITDTQYF.